This T cell receptor beta chain came from a study of early T cells in non-severe SARS-CoV-2 infection. Unique molecular identifier tags were affixed to discrete cDNA molecules. TCRdb re-derived calls from the 5' RACE reads in MiXCR, one entry per CDR3 protein. There are 25,000 to 30,000 distinct CDR3 sequences in the sample; around 4.5% occur only once, and approximately 4.4% lies in the top ten. Germline V gene data show CDR1 as SGHNT and CDR2 as YYREEE (reference sequence). This CDR3 has 12 residues. V was clipped by 1 base and J by 0 bases, with 1 base between them. V is TRBV5-4 and J is TRBJ2-5; D unresolved. This TCR was sampled from an adult who was a healthcare worker with PCR-confirmed SARS-CoV-2 infection or an uninfected control (not recorded which). Sequencing was performed on whole blood. In DNA, the CDR3 is TGTGCCAGCAGCTTGAACCAAGAGACCCAGTACTTC. Its translation: CASSLNQETQYF.